The 14 T cell receptor beta chains below come from one sample, sequenced in a study of CD8+CD57+ T cells in acquired aplastic anemia. Genomic DNA was employed as the template in profiling TCR beta VDJ and CDR3. TCRdb recomputed calls from the reads with MiXCR, one row per CDR3 protein. The sample holds about 120,000 distinct CDR3 sequences, over 55% seen once. Patients sequenced had flow cytometry evidence of CD8+CD57+ cell expansion. Input material: sorted CD4+, CD8+, or CD8+CD57+ T cells (not recorded which) from PBMCs. These receptors all stem from a human donor with aplastic anemia.

The rearrangement uses TRBV2 and TRBJ2-7; TRBD1 matches 9 bases. The V segment lost 4 bases and the J segment 6 bases; nucleotides outside the gene matches: 7. CDR3 length equals 14 residues. The germline V gene encodes CDR1 SNHLY and CDR2 FYNNEI. This CDR3 reads CASSGQGDSGEQYF. The CDR3 region has the DNA TGTGCCAGCAGTGGACAGGGGGATTCGGGCGAGCAGTACTTC.

The CDR3 nucleotides read TGTGCCAGCAGCTTGGGGGTCGGAACTAGCACAGATACGCAGTATTTT. Protein product: CASSLGVGTSTDTQYF. The V gene is TRBV7-6, the J gene TRBJ2-3, with D possibly called TRBD1 or TRBD2 (5 bases each). Germline V gives CDR1 SGHVS, CDR2 FNYEAQ. CDR3 length: 16 amino acids. Trimming pared 3 bases from V and 0 bases from J, leaving 13 bases between.

V usage is TRBV25-1 and J usage is TRBJ1-5; D ambiguous. Germline V CDR1 and CDR2: MGHDK, SYGVNS. V was cut by 2 bases and J by 3 bases, with 11 bases left in between. The CDR3 is 15 amino acids. As DNA, the CDR3 is TGTGCCAGCAGTGAAGCAAGAAGGTCCAATCAGCCCCAGCATTTT. Translating it yields CASSEARRSNQPQHF.

With respect to this clonotype: At one boundary the junction diverges from the germline segment, which might be a read error. This chain joins TRBV2 and TRBJ2-5; D possibly matches TRBD1 or TRBD2 (6 bases each). Looked up from germline, CDR1 is SNHLY and CDR2 is FYNNEI. This CDR3 is 14 amino acids long. As DNA, the CDR3 is TGTGCCACCAGTGCCAACCGGGGGCGGGAGACCCAGTACTTC. This translates into CATSANRGRETQYF.

J is TRBJ2-7 and V is TRBV29-1; 8 positions agree with TRBD1. CDR3 length equals 14 residues. Trimming at V came to 4 bases and at J to 1 base, leaving 6 bases not matched to a gene. Germline values: CDR1 SQVTM, CDR2 ANQGSEA. CDR3 nucleotide sequence: TGCAGCGTTGGGGACAGGAACTCTTCCTACGAGCAGTACTTC. Translating gives CSVGDRNSSYEQYF.

This clonotype has only a few counts. V usage is TRBV2 and J usage is TRBJ2-7; D may be TRBD1 or TRBD2 (5 bases each). Trimming shortened V by 9 bases and J by 4 bases, and 13 bases separated the two germline ends. CDR3 size: 12 residues. CDR1 is SNHLY and CDR2 is FYNNEI in the germline V gene. CDR3 DNA sequence: TGTGCCAGTCGGGACGCCTCTTACGAGCAGTACTTC. Its translation is CASRDASYEQYF.

The chain joins TRBV7-9 to TRBJ2-7, with D tentatively TRBD2 (6 bases). CDR1 SEHNR and CDR2 FQNEAQ come from the germline V gene (reference sequence). V dropped 7 bases and J dropped 7 bases, with 11 bases sitting between them. CDR3 length: 11 amino acids. The DNA for the CDR3 is TGTGCCAGCACCGAGGCGGGAGAGCAGTACTTC. The encoded protein is CASTEAGEQYF.

The chain couples TRBV10-3 to TRBJ2-7; no clear D gene. CDR3 length equals 13 residues. V was pared by 11 bases and J by 5 bases, with 19 bases between. Germline assignment: CDR1 ENHRY and CDR2 SYGVKD. This CDR3 is CASRPGGSDEQYF. The CDR3 DNA is TGTGCCTCTCGCCCGGGCGGCAGTGACGAGCAGTACTTC.

This clonotype was counted a few times. This chain joins TRBV2 and TRBJ1-2; D remains unclear. Germline V gene lookup returns CDR1 SNHLY and CDR2 FYNNEI. The CDR3 is 14 amino acids. The V and J ends lost 7 bases and 2 bases respectively, with 14 bases between them. The DNA of the CDR3 is TGTGCCAGCACACTAAGCTACCTCAACTATGGCTACACCTTC. It encodes CASTLSYLNYGYTF.

This clonotype was detected once. The rearrangement links TRBV12-3 or TRBV12-4 to TRBJ1-1; D possibly corresponds to TRBD1 (5 bases). The CDR3 sequence is 14 residues long. V gave up 4 bases and J gave up 6 bases, with 15 bases separating them. The DNA of the CDR3 is TGTGCCAGCAGTTCTAGGGACCCGTTGGCTGAAGCTTTCTTT. The encoded protein is CASSSRDPLAEAFF.

CDR3 nucleotides: TGTGCCAGCAGCATGCCTCAGGGGAAAGGGGGAAGAAACACTGAAGCTTTCTTT. Protein product: CASSMPQGKGGRNTEAFF. The chain joins TRBV11-1 to TRBJ1-1; possible D gene TRBD1, 6 bases. CDR1 and CDR2 from the germline V gene are SGHAT and FQDESV (reference sequence). Trimming shortened V by 5 bases and J by 2 bases, and 24 bases separated the two germline ends. This CDR3 region has 18 residues.

This clonotype was picked up many times. The rearrangement joins TRBV9 to TRBJ2-7, with TRBD1 matching 7 bases. V lost 3 bases and J lost 4; bases outside the gene matches: 7. Germline assignment: CDR1 SGDLS and CDR2 YYNGEE. This CDR3 has 14 residues. This CDR3 reads CASSDGTANYEQYF. CDR3 DNA: TGTGCCAGCAGCGATGGGACAGCTAATTACGAGCAGTACTTC.

This clonotype has more than one count but fewer than ten. V and J are TRBV7-9 and TRBJ1-2; a weak D match, TRBD1 (6 bases). Germline lookup yields CDR1 SEHNR and CDR2 FQNEAQ (reference sequence). The germline V and J ends were trimmed by 3 bases and 5 bases, with 10 bases remaining between them. CDR3 length: 13 residues. The CDR3: CASSLGGAYGYTF. In DNA form, the CDR3 reads TGTGCCAGCAGCTTGGGGGGGGCGTATGGCTACACCTTC.

The chain couples TRBV25-1 to TRBJ2-7; D may be TRBD1 (6 bases). Germline V gene sequence: CDR1 MGHDK, CDR2 SYGVNS. The CDR3 is 15 residues long. V dropped 4 bases and J dropped 3 bases, with 16 bases sitting between them. The chain's CDR3 is CASSARDIPNYEQYF. DNA of the CDR3: TGTGCCAGCAGTGCCCGGGACATACCAAACTACGAGCAGTACTTC.